Below are 28 T cell receptor beta chains sequenced from a single sample in a study of beta chain features in type 1 diabetes. Study-level results: Type 1 diabetes patients showed a moderate but significant shortening of TCRB CDR3s in all four CD4+ subsets.

These receptors' antigens are unknown. Every bit of the isolated RNA underwent reverse transcription, so sequencing read expressed TCRB transcripts. TCRdb's table, derived via immunoSEQ multiplex PCR, lists solely in-frame clones and lacks some. Of 640,000 or so clones listed, around an eighth are singletons. The specimen was naive CD4+ T cells from blood. The receptor set was obtained from a young man with type 1 diabetes.

The V and J genes are TRBV2 and TRBJ2-1; tentatively, D is TRBD1 (7 bases). This CDR3 spans 15 amino acids. Germline CDR1 SNHLY, CDR2 FYNNEI. The V end was cut by 8 bases, the J end by 3 bases, with 17 bases between. CDR3 sequence reads: CASAQGQDYYNEQFF. The DNA for the CDR3 is TGTGCCAGCGCACAAGGACAGGACTACTACAATGAGCAGTTCTTC.

This clone was observed a few times. The rearrangement uses TRBV7-3 and TRBJ1-6; D possibly corresponds to TRBD1 (6 bases). This CDR3 contains 14 residues. The germline V gene encodes CDR1 SGHTA and CDR2 FQGTGA. Trimming removed 5 bases at V and 7 bases at J, with 12 bases between. The CDR3 coding sequence is TGTGCCAGCAGCCCCAACAGGGAGAATTCACCCCTCCACTTT. Translating gives CASSPNRENSPLHF.

In its sample, this clone was seen a few times. J is TRBJ1-1 and V is TRBV7-6, with D perhaps TRBD1 (5 bases). CDR1 and CDR2 (germline): SGHVS, FNYEAQ. CDR3 length equals 13 residues. The V end was cut by 6 bases, the J end by 1 base, with 9 bases between. CDR3 in DNA: TGTGCCAGCAGTACTACAGGGAACACTGAAGCTTTCTTT. This gives the protein CASSTTGNTEAFF. Drawing the rest from reference TRBV7-6 and TRBJ1-1, the complete variable domain is GAGVSQSPRYKVTKRGQDVALRCDPISGHVSLYWYRQALGQGPEFLTYFNYEAQQDKSGLPNDRFSAERPEGSISTLTIQRTEQRDSAMYRCASSTTGNTEAFFGQGTRLTVV.

The chain couples TRBV28 to TRBJ2-2, with 8 bases aligning to TRBD1. Germline V gene data show CDR1 as MDHEN and CDR2 as SYDVKM. This CDR3 has 14 amino acids. The J segment lost 1 base and the V segment lost 6 bases, leaving 1 base of the junction unmatched. CDR3 nucleotides: TGTGCCAGCAGGGGGACAGGGAACACCGGGGAGCTGTTTTTT. Residues: CASRGTGNTGELFF.

This chain uses TRBV30 with TRBJ1-1; D call uncertain. Trimming took off 1 base at V and 12 bases at J, with 9 bases between the two ends. Germline V gene sequence: CDR1 GTSNPN, CDR2 SVGIG (reference sequence). The length of the CDR3 is 10 residues. Here the CDR3 DNA reads TGTGCCTGGAGTGAGATGGAGTCTTTCTTT. The encoded protein is CAWSEMESFF.

This clone has a handful of counts. V gene TRBV6-5 combines with J gene TRBJ1-4; 10 bases fit TRBD1. CDR1 is MNHEY and CDR2 is SVGAGI in the germline V gene. This CDR3 comprises 14 residues. With V trimmed by 6 bases and J by 7 bases, 5 bases remained unmatched. CDR3 nucleotide sequence: TGTGCCAGCAGCCACGACAGGGGGCGTGAAAAACTGTTTTTT. It yields the protein CASSHDRGREKLFF.

This clone was seen a few times. The chain is built from TRBV30 and TRBJ2-3, with D maybe TRBD2 (6 bases). This CDR3 region has 14 residues. Germline V CDR1 and CDR2: GTSNPN, SVGIG (reference sequence). V shed 0 bases and J shed 6 bases, with 13 bases lying between them. The CDR3 spells CAWSVGASADTQYF. The DNA of the CDR3 is TGTGCCTGGAGTGTAGGTGCTAGCGCGGATACGCAGTATTTT.

In this sample, this clone turned up a few times. V is TRBV2 and J is TRBJ2-7; 11 bases align to TRBD1. Trimming cost V 4 bases and J 6 bases; bases outside gene matches: 5. This CDR3 has 14 amino acids. Germline V gene lookup returns CDR1 SNHLY and CDR2 FYNNEI. The CDR3 region is CASSGTGGSGEQYF. The CDR3 nucleotides read TGTGCCAGCAGTGGGACAGGGGGCTCGGGCGAGCAGTACTTC. The full variable domain, with the rest looked up from reference TRBV2 and TRBJ2-7, is EPEVTQTPSHQVTQMGQEVILRCVPISNHLYFYWYRQILGQKVEFLVSFYNNEISEKSEIFDDQFSVERPDGSNFTLKIRSTKLEDSAMYFCASSGTGGSGEQYFGPGTRLTVT.

The V and J genes are TRBV19 and TRBJ2-3; 8 bases map to TRBD1. Unmatched junction bases numbered 2, after V lost 4 bases and J lost 2 bases. Germline lookup yields CDR1 LNHDA and CDR2 SQIVND (reference sequence). The CDR3 is 14 amino acids. The CDR3 DNA is TGTGCCAGTAGTAGGGGACAGGACACAGATACGCAGTATTTT. It codes for CASSRGQDTDTQYF.

Only a few counts were recorded for this clone. This chain joins TRBV10-3 and TRBJ2-7, with D perhaps matching TRBD2 (5 bases). V was clipped by 3 bases and J by 5 bases, with 17 bases between them. Germline V CDR1 and CDR2: ENHRY, SYGVKD. CDR3 length: 15 residues. The CDR3 loop is CAISDWNPGSDEQYF. The CDR3 DNA reads TGTGCCATCAGTGATTGGAACCCGGGGAGCGACGAGCAGTACTTC.

The sample holds one count of this clone. The chain combines TRBV9 with TRBJ1-1; D not resolved. Germline V gene sequence: CDR1 SGDLS, CDR2 YYNGEE. Trimming took 4 bases from V and 4 from J, leaving 11 bases between them. The CDR3 spans 13 residues. This CDR3 reads CASSLGPLTEAFF. The CDR3, as DNA: TGTGCCAGCAGCCTTGGACCTCTCACTGAAGCTTTCTTT. The variable domain in full, completed from reference TRBV9 and TRBJ1-1, reads DSGVTQTPKHLITATGQRVTLRCSPRSGDLSVYWYQQSLDQGLQFLIQYYNGEERAKGNILERFSAQQFPDLHSELNLSSLELGDSALYFCASSLGPLTEAFFGQGTRLTVV.

In this sample, this clone turned up a few times. The V and J genes are TRBV5-1 and TRBJ2-7; D gene ambiguous. CDR3 length equals 14 residues. V gave up 0 bases and J gave up 3 bases, with 10 bases separating them. Germline loops: CDR1 SGHRS, CDR2 YFSETQ. CDR3 DNA sequence: TGCGCCAGCAGCTTGGCCCTTGGCAGCTACGAGCAGTACTTC. Its translation is CASSLALGSYEQYF.

This clone turned up a few times. J is TRBJ1-6 and V is TRBV30; no firm D call. CDR3 size: 13 residues. Trimming removed 0 bases from V and 12 bases from J, with 12 bases in between. The germline gives CDR1 GTSNPN, CDR2 SVGIG (reference sequence). CDR3 nucleotides: TGTGCCTGGAGTGTCCGCAGTTCTGGACCCCTCCACTTT. Translated: CAWSVRSSGPLHF.

This clone has more than one count but fewer than ten. This chain links TRBV18 with TRBJ2-1, with D maybe TRBD1 (6 bases). The CDR3 contains 14 residues. Germline V CDR1 and CDR2: KGHSH, LQKENI. Trimming pared 5 bases from V and 3 bases from J, leaving 11 bases between. CDR3 nucleotide sequence: TGTGCCAGCTCATCCATACAGGGCTACAATGAGCAGTTCTTC. This encodes CASSSIQGYNEQFF.

The chain carries TRBV11-3 and TRBJ2-1, with D possibly matching TRBD2 (5 bases). The V end was cut by 3 bases, the J end by 0 bases, with 12 bases between. The CDR3 runs 16 residues. Per the germline V gene, CDR1 is SGHNT and CDR2 is YENEEA. CDR3 coding DNA: TGTGCCAGCAGCTTTCCCAGCGGTAGCTCCTACAATGAGCAGTTCTTC. Translating it yields CASSFPSGSSYNEQFF.

CDR3 coding DNA: TGTGCCAGCAGCCCCCCGGGTAGTTCACCCCTCCACTTT. Its translation: CASSPPGSSPLHF. The V call is TRBV14, the J call TRBJ1-6; the D is unclear. V lost 4 bases, J lost 9 bases, and 10 bases lay in between. This CDR3 comprises 13 residues. The germline gives CDR1 SGHDN, CDR2 FVKESK.

V usage is TRBV10-3 and J usage is TRBJ2-7; D might be TRBD1 (6 bases). The V gene's germline CDR1 is ENHRY and CDR2 SYGVKD. Between the trimmed V and J ends, which lost 2 bases and 8 bases, there was a span of 13 bases. This CDR3 spans 13 amino acids. The CDR3 spells CAISEEQGLQQYF. The CDR3 nucleotides read TGTGCCATCAGTGAGGAACAGGGATTACAGCAGTACTTC.

The CDR3 is CATSQGEGAAVNTEAFF. The CDR3 DNA sequence: TGTGCCACCAGCCAGGGGGAGGGGGCGGCCGTGAACACTGAAGCTTTCTTT. The rearrangement links TRBV15 to TRBJ1-1; 7 bases fit TRBD1. The CDR3 runs to 17 residues. Germline V gives CDR1 LNHNV, CDR2 YYDKDF (reference sequence). V shed 5 bases, J shed 0 bases, and the junction held 12 bases outside the gene matches.

There are a few counts of this clone. The chain has TRBV5-8 and TRBJ1-6; D remains ambiguous. Looked up from germline, CDR1 is SGHTS and CDR2 is YDEGEE. This CDR3 region has 14 residues. The germline V and J ends were trimmed by 1 base and 10 bases, with 12 bases remaining between them. The CDR3 region is CASSLLGQGSPLHF. The CDR3 DNA reads as TGTGCCAGCAGCTTGTTAGGTCAAGGATCACCCCTCCACTTT.

This chain connects TRBV6-6 to TRBJ1-1, with a tentative D call TRBD1 (5 bases). The ends were cut back, 2 bases at V and 2 bases at J, with 9 bases in the middle. Germline CDR1 MNHNY, CDR2 SVGAGI (reference sequence). The CDR3 runs to 14 residues. The CDR3 is CASSYDSSNTEAFF. The CDR3 DNA reads TGTGCCAGCAGTTACGACAGCAGTAACACTGAAGCTTTCTTT.

This chain joins TRBV30 and TRBJ1-2; tentatively, D is TRBD1 (5 bases). The germline V gene encodes CDR1 GTSNPN and CDR2 SVGIG (reference sequence). This CDR3 spans 15 amino acids. Trimming removed 2 bases at V and 0 bases at J, with 13 bases between. Here the CDR3 DNA reads TGTGCCTGGAGTCTTGGACACTGGTCTAACTATGGCTACACCTTC. This translates into CAWSLGHWSNYGYTF.

This clone was detected once. The J gene is TRBJ2-7, the V gene TRBV6-5, with TRBD1 as a possible D gene (6 bases). The CDR3 covers 15 residues. V lost 2 bases and J lost 2, with 13 bases in between. Germline CDR1 reads MNHEY; CDR2 reads SVGAGI. CDR3 DNA: TGTGCCAGCAGTTACGGGGGCAGTGAGACCTACGAGCAGTACTTC. This encodes CASSYGGSETYEQYF.

The V and J genes are TRBV7-9 and TRBJ1-4; no clear D gene. The CDR3 has 16 amino acids. CDR1 is SEHNR and CDR2 is FQNEAQ in the germline V gene (reference sequence). The V gene lost 5 bases and the J gene lost 8 bases, with 21 bases spanning the gap. The CDR3 DNA sequence: TGTGCCAGCAGCCCAAAGAACGGCGCGTGGGGAGAAAAACTGTTTTTT. Protein product: CASSPKNGAWGEKLFF. The full variable domain, in which reference TRBV7-9 and TRBJ1-4 provide the parts outside the CDR3, is DTGVSQNPRHKITKRGQNVTFRCDPISEHNRLYWYRQTLGQGPEFLTYFQNEAQLEKSRLLSDRFSAERPKGSFSTLEIQRTEQGDSAMYLCASSPKNGAWGEKLFFGSGTQLSVL.

The table lists this clone with a few counts. This chain joins TRBV28 and TRBJ2-1; 9 nucleotides align to TRBD1. The germline V gene has CDR1 MDHEN and CDR2 SYDVKM. Trimming at V came to 5 bases and at J to 7 bases, leaving 6 bases not matched to a gene. This CDR3 is built from 14 residues. CDR3: CASSETTGGNEQFF. In nucleotides, the CDR3 is TGTGCCAGCAGTGAAACGACAGGGGGGAATGAGCAGTTCTTC.

This clone showed up just a few times. V and J are TRBV27 and TRBJ2-7, with D perhaps TRBD1 (5 bases). The ends were cut back, 3 bases at V and 1 base at J, with 13 bases in the middle. Germline assignment: CDR1 MNHEY and CDR2 SMNVEV (reference sequence). The CDR3 loop spans 15 amino acids. CDR3 nucleotides: TGTGCCAGCAGTTTGATCCAGGGTGGTTCCTACGAGCAGTACTTC. Encoded protein: CASSLIQGGSYEQYF.

This clone has more than one count but fewer than ten. The chain combines TRBV25-1 with TRBJ2-7, with 8 bases fitting TRBD2. The CDR3 loop spans 13 amino acids. Germline CDR1 and CDR2: MGHDK and SYGVNS. J gave up 2 bases and V 5 bases, and 2 bases lay outside the gene matches. CDR3 loop: CASSRAGAYEQYF. The DNA of the CDR3 is TGTGCCAGCAGTCGAGCGGGGGCCTACGAGCAGTACTTC.

The chain recombines TRBV7-9 with TRBJ1-1; 7 bases fit TRBD1. V trimming: 3 bases; J trimming: 4 bases; junction bases outside the gene matches: 2. The CDR3 runs 13 residues. Germline lookup yields CDR1 SEHNR and CDR2 FQNEAQ (reference sequence). CDR3 amino acids: CASSFGTATEAFF. DNA for the CDR3: TGTGCCAGCAGCTTTGGGACAGCCACTGAAGCTTTCTTT. Supplemented by reference TRBV7-9 and TRBJ1-1, the full variable domain reads DTGVSQNPRHKITKRGQNVTFRCDPISEHNRLYWYRQTLGQGPEFLTYFQNEAQLEKSRLLSDRFSAERPKGSFSTLEIQRTEQGDSAMYLCASSFGTATEAFFGQGTRLTVV.

J is TRBJ2-2 and V is TRBV11-2; D not certain. Trimming took 4 bases from V and 5 from J, leaving 8 bases between them. This CDR3 is built from 13 residues. Germline loops: CDR1 SGHAT, CDR2 FQNNGV. CDR3 protein: CASSSMGTGELFF. CDR3 in DNA: TGTGCCAGCAGCTCCATGGGAACCGGGGAGCTGTTTTTT.